Listed below are T cell receptor beta chains from one sample, sequenced in a study of blood T cell repertoires in COVID-19. Profiling relied on immunoSEQ multiplex PCR, and the TCRdb table lists in-frame clones only, not all of them. This table holds about 170,000 clones, 70% to 90% found once. The sequencing input was peripheral blood. The receptors here all came from an older woman with COVID-19, enrolled during active disease. Each CDR3 is given with its conserved first and last residue. D genes are given only for firm matches. Not all rows give a size; the values are once, few, many and, for expanded clones, a class.

J gene | D gene | V gene | clone size | CDR3 DNA | CDR3 protein
TRBJ2-1 | - | TRBV27 | - | TGTGCCAGCAGTCCCGGACTCAGCTCCTACAATGAGCAGTTCTTC | CASSPGLSSYNEQFF
TRBJ2-7 | TRBD2 | TRBV6-4 | - | TGTGCCAGCAGAACAAAAGCGGGAGGGCCCAGCGAGCAGTACTTC | CASRTKAGGPSEQYF
TRBJ1-1 | - | TRBV19 | - | TGTGCCAGTAGTATCCTCCGAGGAACTGAAGCTTTCTTT | CASSILRGTEAFF
TRBJ2-1 | TRBD2 | TRBV19 | - | TGTGCCAGTAGTATTTCTAGCGGGAGGGGGTTTGACAATGAGCAGTTCTTC | CASSISSGRGFDNEQFF
TRBJ1-5 | - | TRBV27 | - | TGTGCCAGCAGGGGCCAGTGGGGAGGGAATCAGCCCCAGCATTTT | CASRGQWGGNQPQHF
TRBJ2-2 | TRBD2 | TRBV7-6 | - | TGTGCCAGCAGCCGCGGACTAGCGGGAGGTTCCGGGGAGCTGTTTTTT | CASSRGLAGGSGELFF
TRBJ2-7 | - | TRBV6-5 | - | TGTGCCAGCAGTTACGACGGCGCGGGAACCTACGAGCAGTACTTC | CASSYDGAGTYEQYF
TRBJ1-3 | - | TRBV19 | - | TGTGCCAGTATCCGGGGAGAAGGAAACACCATATATTTT | CASIRGEGNTIYF
TRBJ2-1 | TRBD2 | TRBV6-2/TRBV6-3 | - | TGTGCCAGCAGCCAGCGGGAGCAGAGCTTGAACAATGAGCAGTTCTTC | CASSQREQSLNNEQFF
TRBJ2-4 | TRBD1 | TRBV4-2 | - | TGTGCCAGCAGCCAACGGACAGGAGGTGCCAAAAACATTCAGTACTTC | CASSQRTGGAKNIQYF
TRBJ2-5 | TRBD1 | TRBV2 | - | TGTGCCAGCAGTGCGGACAGGGGGCCGGGGACCCAGTACTTC | CASSADRGPGTQYF
TRBJ2-7 | TRBD2 | TRBV28 | - | TGTGCCAGCACCTCAGCGGGAGGGTTAAAGTACGAGCAGTACTTC | CASTSAGGLKYEQYF
TRBJ2-7 | - | TRBV19 | - | TGTGCCAGTAGTACCGGGGATCAAGCCTACGAGCAGTACTTC | CASSTGDQAYEQYF
TRBJ2-7 | - | TRBV11-1 | few | TGTGCCAGCAGCTCAGATCTTGCCCACGAGCAGTACTTC | CASSSDLAHEQYF
TRBJ1-2 | - | TRBV29-1 | - | TGCAGCGTTGAAGATCGGTATGGCTACACCTTC | CSVEDRYGYTF
TRBJ1-5 | - | TRBV18 | - | TGTGCCAGCTCACCAGAACTGAACCCGGCGGATCAGCCCCAGCATTTT | CASSPELNPADQPQHF
TRBJ2-7 | - | TRBV2 | - | TGTGCCAGCAGACCTAGGACAGCCAGTCACGAGCAGTACTTC | CASRPRTASHEQYF
TRBJ2-7 | - | TRBV27 | once | TGTGCCAGCAGTTTCACTGCGGGGCCCTACGAGCAGTACTTC | CASSFTAGPYEQYF
TRBJ2-1 | TRBD2 | TRBV5-4 | - | TGTGCCAGCAGCTCCCCCCGGGACTATGTCTACAATGAGCAGTTCTTC | CASSSPRDYVYNEQFF
TRBJ2-7 | - | TRBV28 | - | TGTGCCAGCAGACGACAGGGAGGCTCCTACGAGCAGTACTTC | CASRRQGGSYEQYF
TRBJ2-2 | TRBD2 | TRBV19 | - | TGTGCCAGTAGTGGTGCTAGCGGGGAGAACACCGGGGAGCTGTTTTTT | CASSGASGENTGELFF
TRBJ1-2 | - | TRBV6-2/TRBV6-3 | - | TGTGCCAGCAGTCCCCCGGGAAAAAAGGTCCATGGCTACACCTTC | CASSPPGKKVHGYTF
TRBJ2-1 | - | TRBV5-1 | - | TGCGCCAGCAGCTTGGGCGCGGCGAAATCCTACAATGAGCAGTTCTTC | CASSLGAAKSYNEQFF
TRBJ1-2 | - | TRBV19 | - | TGTGCCAGTAGTATACAGGGTAGCTATGGCTACACCTTC | CASSIQGSYGYTF
TRBJ2-1 | TRBD1 | TRBV7-2 | - | TGTGCCAGCAGCTTAGGGACAGGGCCGGGCTCCTACAATGAGCAGTTCTTC | CASSLGTGPGSYNEQFF
TRBJ1-2 | TRBD1 | TRBV4-2 | once | TGTGCCAGCAGCCACTCGACAGGGCCAGGGGAAGGCTACACCTTC | CASSHSTGPGEGYTF
TRBJ1-4 | TRBD1 | TRBV29-1 | - | TGCAGCGTCGTTAGGCGACAGGGGGAAAATGAAAAACTGTTTTTT | CSVVRRQGENEKLFF
TRBJ1-5 | - | TRBV5-6 | - | TGTGCCAGCAGCTTGGCACCTGGGGGAGCGGGACAGCCCCAGCATTTT | CASSLAPGGAGQPQHF
TRBJ2-3 | - | TRBV9 | - | TGTGCCAGCAGCGCCACAGGGAATCCCAGGGGAGATACGCAGTATTTT | CASSATGNPRGDTQYF
TRBJ2-3 | - | TRBV18 | - | TGTGCCAGCTCACCAGGGCCAGATACGCAGTATTTT | CASSPGPDTQYF
TRBJ1-5 | - | TRBV4-2 | - | TGTGCCAGCAGCCAAGGGGTTCAGGGGCCTAGCAATCAGCCCCAGCATTTT | CASSQGVQGPSNQPQHF
TRBJ1-4 | TRBD1 | TRBV24-1 | - | TGTGCCACCAGTGAAGGGACAGGGGTGTATGAAAAACTGTTTTTT | CATSEGTGVYEKLFF
TRBJ1-1 | - | TRBV28 | once | TGTGCCAGCAGCCCAGGAGGGAAAGACACTGAAGCTTTCTTT | CASSPGGKDTEAFF
TRBJ1-5 | TRBD1 | TRBV10-2 | - | TGCGCCAGCAGTGAGTCAGGGGGCGATCAGCCCCAGCATTTT | CASSESGGDQPQHF
TRBJ1-2 | - | TRBV5-4 | - | TGTGCCAGCAGCTTGGGCCGGCACAGGCTTGACTACACCTTC | CASSLGRHRLDYTF
TRBJ1-5 | - | TRBV28 | few | TGTGCCAGCAGTCCCGGGGGGGGGACGAAGCCCCAGCATTTT | CASSPGGGTKPQHF
TRBJ2-1 | TRBD2 | TRBV5-4 | - | TGTGCCAGCAGGTTGGGACTAGCGGGGGGCTACAATGAGCAGTTCTTC | CASRLGLAGGYNEQFF
TRBJ2-7 | TRBD2 | TRBV7-2 | - | TGTGCCAGCAGACGCGGCGGACTAGCGGTATCCTACGAGCAGTACTTC | CASRRGGLAVSYEQYF
TRBJ2-7 | TRBD1 | TRBV4-1 | - | TGCGCCAGCAGCCAAGATCGCGGGACAGGGTATGGATACGAGCAGTACTTC | CASSQDRGTGYGYEQYF
TRBJ2-1 | TRBD2 | TRBV7-3 | - | TGTGCCAGCAGCTTAACGTCACAGCGGGAGAGGGACAATGAGCAGTTCTTC | CASSLTSQRERDNEQFF
TRBJ2-7 | - | TRBV3-1/TRBV3-2 | - | TGTGCCAGCGGGCTCTCCTACGAGCAGTACTTC | CASGLSYEQYF
TRBJ2-7 | - | TRBV5-6 | - | TGTGCCAGCAGCTTCACCACTGCTGACAGGTACTCCTACGAGCAGTACTTC | CASSFTTADRYSYEQYF
TRBJ2-1 | TRBD2 | TRBV7-2 | - | TGTGCCAGCAGCTTGGGACTAGCGAACTACAATGAGCAGTTCTTC | CASSLGLANYNEQFF
TRBJ1-2 | - | TRBV30 | - | TGTGCCTGGAGTGCCGCCGAGGGGGTGGGCTATGGCTACACCTTC | CAWSAAEGVGYGYTF
TRBJ2-7 | TRBD2 | TRBV27 | - | TGTGCCAGCAGTCCTGGGACTAGCGTTACCAGCTCCTACGAGCAGTACTTC | CASSPGTSVTSSYEQYF
TRBJ1-1 | - | TRBV6-4 | - | TGTGCCAGCAGTGGCCGCGTAATTCGTATCACAGGTAGGAACACTGAAGCTTTCTTT | CASSGRVIRITGRNTEAFF
TRBJ2-7 | - | TRBV28 | - | TGTGCCAGCAGCTCACATCCAGCGGAGTACGAGCAGTACTTC | CASSSHPAEYEQYF
TRBJ2-1 | - | TRBV24-1 | - | TGTGCCACCAGTGATTTGGGGGGGGCGCCGGGCTATGAGCAGTTCTTC | CATSDLGGAPGYEQFF
TRBJ1-4 | - | TRBV19 | - | TGTGCCAGTAGCCACTCCCGTGCGGCAGGGGCAAGAGAAAAACTGTTTTTT | CASSHSRAAGAREKLFF
TRBJ1-5 | - | TRBV2 | - | TGTGCCAGCAGTGAAGCGAGGGGGTCGGGTCAGCCCCAGCATTTT | CASSEARGSGQPQHF
TRBJ2-5 | - | TRBV14 | - | TGTGCCAGCAGCCTTCAACAGACTAAGACCCAGTACTTC | CASSLQQTKTQYF
TRBJ2-1 | - | TRBV3-1/TRBV3-2 | - | TGTGCCAGCAGCCAAGATACTAGCCGGGTTGAGCAGTTCTTC | CASSQDTSRVEQFF
TRBJ1-5 | - | TRBV3-1/TRBV3-2 | - | TGTGCCAGCAGCCAAGGGGAGGGCCCCCAGCATTTT | CASSQGEGPQHF
TRBJ1-6 | - | TRBV10-1 | - | TGCGCCAGCAGCGACAGTCTCGGGAATTCACCCCTCCACTTT | CASSDSLGNSPLHF
TRBJ1-1 | - | TRBV6-7 | - | TGTGCCAGCGCCCTCAGGGTCATCGGGAACACTGAAGCTTTCTTT | CASALRVIGNTEAFF
TRBJ2-1 | - | TRBV3-1/TRBV3-2 | - | TGTGCCAGCAGCCAAGATCTAATGTCGTACAATGAGCAGTTCTTC | CASSQDLMSYNEQFF
TRBJ2-3 | TRBD2 | TRBV29-1 | - | TGCAGCGTTGTGTGGGGAGGGACAGATACGCAGTATTTT | CSVVWGGTDTQYF
TRBJ2-3 | TRBD2 | TRBV2 | - | TGTGCCAGCAGGAGACTAGCGGGAGGCCTCACAGATACGCAGTATTTT | CASRRLAGGLTDTQYF
TRBJ1-1 | - | TRBV19 | - | TGTGCCAGTAGTGATGGACAGAACACTGAAGCTTTCTTT | CASSDGQNTEAFF
TRBJ2-7 | TRBD2 | TRBV29-1 | - | TGCAGCGTTGCCGGGAGGGGCTACGAGCAGTACTTC | CSVAGRGYEQYF